This T cell receptor (beta chain) was found in a study of blood T cell repertoires in COVID-19. This clone was counted between two and nine times. Sequencing was performed with immunoSEQ multiplex PCR; in TCRdb, only in-frame clones are kept and a portion is missing. There are 60,000 to 70,000 clones in the sample; around four fifths occur only once, and 5.5% to 7% lies in the top ten. The germline gives CDR1 MNHEY, CDR2 SVGAGI. The CDR3 covers 13 residues. V shed 7 bases, J shed 6 bases, and the junction held 7 bases outside the gene matches. The sequence derives from a woman in her seventies with acute or convalescent COVID-19. Specimen: peripheral blood. The chain combines TRBV6-5 with TRBJ1-2; 8 nucleotides agree with TRBD1. CDR3 sequence (DNA): TGTGCCAGCAAGCGAACAGGGGGAAATGGCTACACCTTC. This codes for CASKRTGGNGYTF.